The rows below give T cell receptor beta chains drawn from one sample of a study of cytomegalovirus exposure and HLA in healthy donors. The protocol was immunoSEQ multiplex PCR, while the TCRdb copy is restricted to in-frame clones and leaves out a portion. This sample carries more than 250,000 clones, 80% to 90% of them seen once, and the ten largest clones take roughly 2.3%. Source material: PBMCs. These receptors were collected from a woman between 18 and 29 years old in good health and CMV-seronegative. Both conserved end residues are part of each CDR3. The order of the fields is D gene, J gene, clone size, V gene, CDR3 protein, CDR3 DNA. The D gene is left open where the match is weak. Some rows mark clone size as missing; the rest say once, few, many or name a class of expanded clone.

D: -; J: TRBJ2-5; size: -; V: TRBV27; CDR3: CASSRNGQKETQYF; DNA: TGTGCCAGCAGTAGGAATGGACAGAAAGAGACCCAGTACTTC
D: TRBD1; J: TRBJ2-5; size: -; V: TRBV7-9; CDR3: CSSSLEVIGGLETQYF; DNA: TGTTCCAGCAGCTTAGAGGTTATAGGGGGCCTAGAGACCCAGTACTTC
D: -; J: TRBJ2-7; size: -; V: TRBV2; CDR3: CASTMDSNSYEQYF; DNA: TGTGCCAGCACCATGGACTCGAACTCCTACGAGCAGTACTTC
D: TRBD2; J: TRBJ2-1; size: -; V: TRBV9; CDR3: CASSVASGGTYNEQFF; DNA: TGTGCCAGCAGCGTTGCTAGCGGGGGGACTTACAATGAGCAGTTCTTC
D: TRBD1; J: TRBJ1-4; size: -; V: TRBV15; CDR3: CATSRVGGGNEKLFF; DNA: TGTGCCACCAGCAGGGTAGGGGGCGGGAATGAAAAACTGTTTTTT
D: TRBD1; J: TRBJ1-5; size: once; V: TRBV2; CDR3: CASRRNTDRGKGGSNQPQHF; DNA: TGTGCCAGCAGAAGGAACACGGACAGGGGGAAGGGGGGTAGCAATCAGCCCCAGCATTTT
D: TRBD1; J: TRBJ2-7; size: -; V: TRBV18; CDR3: CASSPFTGQGNEQYF; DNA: TGTGCCAGCTCACCATTTACGGGACAGGGCAACGAGCAGTACTTC
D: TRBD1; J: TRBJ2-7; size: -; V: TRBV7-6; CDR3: CASSLMSGQGYEQYF; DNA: TGTGCCAGCAGCTTAATGTCGGGACAGGGCTACGAGCAGTACTTC
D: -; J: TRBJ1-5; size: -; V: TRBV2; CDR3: CASRMQAGNQPQHF; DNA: TGTGCCAGCAGGATGCAGGCCGGCAATCAGCCCCAGCATTTT
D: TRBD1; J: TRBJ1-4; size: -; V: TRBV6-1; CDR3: CASSEGTGTGVYDEKLFF; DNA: TGTGCCAGCAGTGAGGGAACGGGGACAGGGGTTTACGATGAAAAACTGTTTTTT
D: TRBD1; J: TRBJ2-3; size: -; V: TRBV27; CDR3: CASRQRDRGYTQYF; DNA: TGTGCCAGCAGGCAGCGGGACAGGGGATATACGCAGTATTTT
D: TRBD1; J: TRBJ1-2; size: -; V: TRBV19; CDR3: CASIRTGANYGYTF; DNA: TGTGCCAGTATTCGGACAGGGGCGAACTATGGCTACACCTTC
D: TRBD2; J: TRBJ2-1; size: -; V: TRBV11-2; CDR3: CASSPWSGGASYNEQFF; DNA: TGTGCCAGCAGCCCCTGGAGCGGGGGGGCCTCATACAATGAGCAGTTCTTC
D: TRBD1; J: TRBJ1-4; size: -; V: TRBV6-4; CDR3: CASSDPGGPNEKLFF; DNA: TGTGCCAGCAGTGACCCAGGGGGCCCTAATGAAAAACTGTTTTTT
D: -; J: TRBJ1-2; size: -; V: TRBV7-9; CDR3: CSSSETYGYTF; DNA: TGTTCCAGCAGTGAGACATATGGCTACACCTTC
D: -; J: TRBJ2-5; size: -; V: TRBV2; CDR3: CASSENRGGGTQYF; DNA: TGTGCCAGCAGTGAAAACAGGGGAGGTGGGACCCAGTACTTC
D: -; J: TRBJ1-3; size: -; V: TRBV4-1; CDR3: CASRASHSGNTIYF; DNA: TGCGCCAGCAGAGCCTCCCATTCTGGAAACACCATATATTTT
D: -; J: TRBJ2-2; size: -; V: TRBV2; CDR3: CASSRNTGELFF; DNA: TGTGCCAGCAGTCGGAACACCGGGGAGCTGTTTTTT
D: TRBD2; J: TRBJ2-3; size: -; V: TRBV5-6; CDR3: CASSLASGGLSDTQYF; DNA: TGTGCCAGCAGCTTGGCTAGCGGGGGGTTATCAGATACGCAGTATTTT
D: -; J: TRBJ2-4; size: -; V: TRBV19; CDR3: CASSPGAKNIQYF; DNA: TGTGCCAGTAGTCCGGGAGCCAAAAACATTCAGTACTTC
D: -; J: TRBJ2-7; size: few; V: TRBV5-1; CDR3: CASSLDNYEQYF; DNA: TGCGCCAGCAGCTTGGATAACTACGAGCAGTACTTC
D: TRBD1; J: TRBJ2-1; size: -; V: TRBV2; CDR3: CASSEALETGLYKSVYNEQFF; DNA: TGTGCCAGCAGTGAAGCGCTTGAGACAGGGCTTTACAAGAGTGTTTACAATGAGCAGTTCTTC
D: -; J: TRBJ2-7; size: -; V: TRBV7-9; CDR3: CASSLGGIVYEQYF; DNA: TGTGCCAGCAGCTTAGGAGGGATTGTCTACGAGCAGTACTTC
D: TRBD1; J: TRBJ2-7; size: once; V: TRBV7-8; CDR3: CASSFDRVGQYF; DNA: TGTGCCAGCAGCTTCGACAGGGTCGGGCAGTACTTC
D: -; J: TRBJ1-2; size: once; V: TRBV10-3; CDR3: CAISEGTPQNYGYTF; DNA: TGTGCCATCAGTGAAGGGACTCCCCAGAATTATGGCTACACCTTC
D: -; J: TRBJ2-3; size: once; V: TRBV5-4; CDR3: CASSTREDTQYF; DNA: TGTGCCAGCAGCACCCGCGAGGATACGCAGTATTTT
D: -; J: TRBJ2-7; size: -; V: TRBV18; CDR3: CASSRQLENPHEQYF; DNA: TGTGCCAGCTCCCGACAACTAGAAAACCCCCACGAGCAGTACTTC
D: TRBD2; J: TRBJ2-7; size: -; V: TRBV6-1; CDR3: CASSLGGGGLYEQYF; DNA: TGTGCCAGCAGTCTAGGCGGGGGGGGATTATACGAGCAGTACTTC
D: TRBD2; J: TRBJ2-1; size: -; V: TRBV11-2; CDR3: CASSPLAGGPHEQFF; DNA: TGTGCCAGCAGCCCACTAGCGGGGGGGCCGCATGAGCAGTTCTTC
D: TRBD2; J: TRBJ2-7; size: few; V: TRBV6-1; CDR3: CASSELGGGAHEQYF; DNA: TGTGCCAGCAGTGAATTGGGCGGGGGGGCCCACGAGCAGTACTTC
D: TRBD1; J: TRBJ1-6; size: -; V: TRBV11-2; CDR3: CASSRTGQTNSPLHF; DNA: TGTGCCAGCAGCCGCACGGGACAGACTAATTCACCCCTCCACTTT
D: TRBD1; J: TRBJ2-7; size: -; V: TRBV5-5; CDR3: CASSLSRGQGTYEQYF; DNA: TGTGCCAGCAGCTTGAGTAGGGGACAGGGGACCTACGAGCAGTACTTC
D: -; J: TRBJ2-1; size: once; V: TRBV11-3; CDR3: CASSLDLASEQFF; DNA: TGTGCCAGCAGCTTAGATCTAGCTAGTGAGCAGTTCTTC
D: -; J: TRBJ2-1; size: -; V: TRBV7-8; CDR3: CASSLNVDNEQFF; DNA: TGTGCCAGCAGCTTAAATGTAGACAATGAGCAGTTCTTC
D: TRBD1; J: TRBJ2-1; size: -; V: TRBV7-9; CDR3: CASDRTGYYNEQFF; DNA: TGTGCCAGCGATCGGACAGGCTACTACAATGAGCAGTTCTTC
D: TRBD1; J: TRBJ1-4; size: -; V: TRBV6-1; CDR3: CASSRDSLNEKLFF; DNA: TGTGCCAGTTCCCGGGACAGCCTTAATGAAAAACTGTTTTTT
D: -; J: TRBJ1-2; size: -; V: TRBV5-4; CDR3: CASFRLVPRGYTF; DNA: TGTGCCAGCTTTCGGTTGGTCCCGAGGGGCTACACCTTC
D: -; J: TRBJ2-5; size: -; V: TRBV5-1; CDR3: CASALIGRGQETQYF; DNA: TGCGCCAGCGCTTTGATCGGCCGGGGGCAAGAGACCCAGTACTTC
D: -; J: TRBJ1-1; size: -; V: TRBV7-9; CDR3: CSSSLKGLGTEAFF; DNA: TGTTCCAGCAGCTTAAAGGGGCTGGGCACTGAAGCTTTCTTT
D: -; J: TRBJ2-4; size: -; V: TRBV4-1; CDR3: CASSQVNSVQYF; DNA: TGCGCCAGCAGCCAAGTTAATAGTGTTCAGTACTTC
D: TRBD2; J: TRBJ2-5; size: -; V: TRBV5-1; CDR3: CASRAPGLAGGPGETQYF; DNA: TGCGCCAGCCGAGCCCCTGGACTAGCGGGGGGGCCCGGGGAGACCCAGTACTTC
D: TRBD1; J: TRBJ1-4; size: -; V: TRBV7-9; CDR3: CASSFRGTGGTSTNEKLFF; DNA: TGTGCCAGCAGCTTTAGAGGGACAGGGGGAACCTCAACTAATGAAAAACTGTTTTTT
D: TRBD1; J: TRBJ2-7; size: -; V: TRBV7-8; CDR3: CASSFRQGEQYF; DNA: TGTGCCAGCAGCTTCCGACAGGGCGAGCAGTACTTC
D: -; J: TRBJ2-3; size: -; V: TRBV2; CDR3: CASTPLGADTQYF; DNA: TGTGCCAGCACCCCCCTCGGGGCAGATACGCAGTATTTT
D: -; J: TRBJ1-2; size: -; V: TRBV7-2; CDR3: CASSLYRVPMGYGYTF; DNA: TGTGCCAGCAGCTTATACAGGGTACCAATGGGGTATGGCTACACCTTC
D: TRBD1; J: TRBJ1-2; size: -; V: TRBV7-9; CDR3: CASSRQGGYGYTF; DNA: TGTGCCAGCAGTCGACAGGGGGGCTATGGCTACACCTTC
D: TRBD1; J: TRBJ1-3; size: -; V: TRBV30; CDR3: CAWSVQGGRNTIYF; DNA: TGTGCCTGGAGTGTCCAGGGGGGTCGAAACACCATATATTTT
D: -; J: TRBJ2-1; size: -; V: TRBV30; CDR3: CAKDFYNEQFF; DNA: TGTGCCAAGGACTTCTACAATGAGCAGTTCTTC
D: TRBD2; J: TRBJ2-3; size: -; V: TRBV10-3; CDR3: CATQGTSGGVHSTDTQYF; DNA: TGTGCCACCCAAGGGACTAGCGGGGGGGTCCATAGCACAGATACGCAGTATTTT
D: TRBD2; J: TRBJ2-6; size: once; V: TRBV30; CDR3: CAWSPGTRANVLTF; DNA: TGTGCCTGGAGTCCAGGGACTAGGGCCAACGTCCTGACTTTC
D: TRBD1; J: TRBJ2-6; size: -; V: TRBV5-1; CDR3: CASSSTGGGGGANVLTF; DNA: TGCGCCAGCAGCTCTACAGGGGGCGGGGGTGGGGCCAACGTCCTGACTTTC
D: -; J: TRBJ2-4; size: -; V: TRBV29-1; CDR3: CSVEVQGPLAKNIQYF; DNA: TGCAGCGTTGAAGTCCAGGGGCCACTAGCCAAAAACATTCAGTACTTC
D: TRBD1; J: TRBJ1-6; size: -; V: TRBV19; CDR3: CASRTSGQGRSNSPLHF; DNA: TGTGCCAGTAGGACCTCCGGACAGGGGAGAAGTAATTCACCCCTCCACTTT
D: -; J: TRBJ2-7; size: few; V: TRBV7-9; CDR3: CASSFLPGKAYEQYF; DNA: TGTGCCAGCAGCTTTTTGCCCGGGAAAGCCTACGAGCAGTACTTC
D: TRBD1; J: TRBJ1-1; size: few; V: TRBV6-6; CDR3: CASSSDRGTEAFF; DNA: TGTGCCAGCAGTTCGGACAGGGGCACTGAAGCTTTCTTT